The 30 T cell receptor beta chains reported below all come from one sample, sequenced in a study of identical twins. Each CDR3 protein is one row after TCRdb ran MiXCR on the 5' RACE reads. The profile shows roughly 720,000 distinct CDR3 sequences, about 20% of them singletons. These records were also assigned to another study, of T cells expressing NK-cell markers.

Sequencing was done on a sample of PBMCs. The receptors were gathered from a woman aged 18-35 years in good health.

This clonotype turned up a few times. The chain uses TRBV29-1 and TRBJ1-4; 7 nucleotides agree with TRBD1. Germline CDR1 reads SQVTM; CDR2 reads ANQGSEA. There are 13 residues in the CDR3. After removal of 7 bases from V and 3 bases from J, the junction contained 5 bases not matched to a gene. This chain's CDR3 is CSGGDSPNEKLFF. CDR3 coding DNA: TGCAGCGGAGGGGACAGCCCTAATGAAAAACTGTTTTTT.

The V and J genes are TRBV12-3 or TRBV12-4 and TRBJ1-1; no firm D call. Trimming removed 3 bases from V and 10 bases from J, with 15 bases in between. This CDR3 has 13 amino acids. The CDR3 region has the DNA TGTGCCAGCAGTTTCAGGCCCTCTTCAGGAGCTTTCTTT. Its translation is CASSFRPSSGAFF.

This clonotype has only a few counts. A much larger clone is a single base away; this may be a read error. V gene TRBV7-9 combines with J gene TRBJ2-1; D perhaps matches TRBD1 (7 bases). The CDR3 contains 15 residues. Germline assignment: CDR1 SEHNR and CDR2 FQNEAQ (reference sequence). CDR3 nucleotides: TGTGCCAGAAGCTTATCGGAGGGGGCCCACAATGAGCAGTTCTTC. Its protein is CARSLSEGAHNEQFF.

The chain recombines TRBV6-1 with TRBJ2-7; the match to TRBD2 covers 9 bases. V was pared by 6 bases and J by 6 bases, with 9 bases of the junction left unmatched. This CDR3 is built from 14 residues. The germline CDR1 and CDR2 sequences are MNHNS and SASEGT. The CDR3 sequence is CASSLQGLAGEQYF. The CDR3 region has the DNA TGTGCCAGCAGCCTCCAGGGACTAGCCGGCGAGCAGTACTTC.

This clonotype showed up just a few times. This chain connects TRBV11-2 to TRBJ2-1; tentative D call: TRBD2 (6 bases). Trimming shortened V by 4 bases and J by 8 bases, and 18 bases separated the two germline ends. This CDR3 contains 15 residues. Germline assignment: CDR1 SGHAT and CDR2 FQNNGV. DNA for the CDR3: TGTGCCAGCAGCTACCTGACTAGTTCTCCGGATGAGCAGTTCTTC. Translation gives CASSYLTSSPDEQFF.

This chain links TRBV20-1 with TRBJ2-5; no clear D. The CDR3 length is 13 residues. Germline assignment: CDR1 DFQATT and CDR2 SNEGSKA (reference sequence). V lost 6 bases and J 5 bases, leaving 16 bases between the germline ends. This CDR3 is CSANGKEGETQYF. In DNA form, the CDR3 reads TGCAGTGCGAACGGAAAGGAAGGCGAGACCCAGTACTTC.

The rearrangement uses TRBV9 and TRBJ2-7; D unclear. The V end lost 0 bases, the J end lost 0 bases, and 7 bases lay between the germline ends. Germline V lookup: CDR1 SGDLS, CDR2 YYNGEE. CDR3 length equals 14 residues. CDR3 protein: CASSVVGTSYEQYF. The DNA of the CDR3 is TGTGCCAGCAGCGTAGTGGGCACCTCCTACGAGCAGTACTTC.

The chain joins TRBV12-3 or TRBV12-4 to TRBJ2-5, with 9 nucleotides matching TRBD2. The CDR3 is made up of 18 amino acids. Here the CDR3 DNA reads TGTACCTGCAGTTTAGTCCGGCTAGCGGGGCCATCACAAGAGACCCAGTACTTC. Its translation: CTCSLVRLAGPSQETQYF.

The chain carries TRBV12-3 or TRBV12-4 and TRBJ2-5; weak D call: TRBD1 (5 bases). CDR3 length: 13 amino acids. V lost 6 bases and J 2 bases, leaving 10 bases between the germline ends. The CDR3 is CASSLTEQETQYF. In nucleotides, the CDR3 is TGTGCCAGCAGCCTGACAGAACAAGAGACCCAGTACTTC.

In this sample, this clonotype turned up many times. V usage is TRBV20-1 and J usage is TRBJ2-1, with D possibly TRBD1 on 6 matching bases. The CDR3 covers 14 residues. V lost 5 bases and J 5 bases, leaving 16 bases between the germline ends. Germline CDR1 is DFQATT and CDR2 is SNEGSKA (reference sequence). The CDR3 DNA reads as TGCAGTGCTGAATTCGGACAGCGGAACAATGAGCAGTTCTTC. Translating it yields CSAEFGQRNNEQFF.

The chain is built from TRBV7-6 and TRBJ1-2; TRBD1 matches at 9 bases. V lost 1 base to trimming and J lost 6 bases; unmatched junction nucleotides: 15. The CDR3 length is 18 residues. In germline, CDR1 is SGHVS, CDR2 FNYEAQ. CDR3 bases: TGTGCCAGCAGCTTAGTACCCCCTCCCGCGACAGGGGGAAATGGCTACACCTTC. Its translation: CASSLVPPPATGGNGYTF.

The CDR3 here is CASSYTGMYGYTF. CDR3 DNA: TGTGCCAGCAGTTACACAGGGATGTATGGCTACACCTTC. This chain joins TRBV6-5 and TRBJ1-2; weak D call: TRBD1 (6 bases). Per germline, CDR1 MNHEY and CDR2 SVGAGI. The CDR3 runs to 13 residues. Between the trimmed V and J ends, which lost 2 bases and 5 bases, there was a span of 9 bases.

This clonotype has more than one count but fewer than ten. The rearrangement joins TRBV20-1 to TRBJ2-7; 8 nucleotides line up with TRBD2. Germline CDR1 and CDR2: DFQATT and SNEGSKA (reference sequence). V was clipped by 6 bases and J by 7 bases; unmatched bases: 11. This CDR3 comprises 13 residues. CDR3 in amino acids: CSATLHSGGEQYF. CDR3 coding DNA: TGCAGTGCCACACTACACTCGGGGGGGGAGCAGTACTTC.

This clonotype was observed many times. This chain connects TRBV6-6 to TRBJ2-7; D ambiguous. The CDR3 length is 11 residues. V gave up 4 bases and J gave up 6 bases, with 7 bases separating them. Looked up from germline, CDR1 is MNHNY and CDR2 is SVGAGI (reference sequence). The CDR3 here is CASSSASEQYF. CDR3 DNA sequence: TGTGCCAGCAGTTCTGCGAGCGAGCAGTACTTC.

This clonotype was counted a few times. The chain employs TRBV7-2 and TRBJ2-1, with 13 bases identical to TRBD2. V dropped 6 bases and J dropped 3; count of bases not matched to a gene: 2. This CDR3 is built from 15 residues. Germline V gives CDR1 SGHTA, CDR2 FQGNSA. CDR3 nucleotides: TGTGCCAGCAGATGGACTAGCGGGGGCTACAATGAGCAGTTCTTC. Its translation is CASRWTSGGYNEQFF. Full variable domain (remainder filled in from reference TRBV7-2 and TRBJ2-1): GAGVSQSPSNKVTEKGKDVELRCDPISGHTALYWYRQSLGQGLEFLIYFQGNSAPDKSGLPSDRFSAERTGGSVSTLTIQRTQQEDSAVYLCASRWTSGGYNEQFFGPGTRLTVL.

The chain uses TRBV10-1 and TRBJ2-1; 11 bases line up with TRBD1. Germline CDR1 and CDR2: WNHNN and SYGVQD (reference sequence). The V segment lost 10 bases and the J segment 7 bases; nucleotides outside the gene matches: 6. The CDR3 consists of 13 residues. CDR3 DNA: TGCGCCACCACCGGGACAGGGGGGAATGAGCAGTTCTTC. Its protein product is CATTGTGGNEQFF.

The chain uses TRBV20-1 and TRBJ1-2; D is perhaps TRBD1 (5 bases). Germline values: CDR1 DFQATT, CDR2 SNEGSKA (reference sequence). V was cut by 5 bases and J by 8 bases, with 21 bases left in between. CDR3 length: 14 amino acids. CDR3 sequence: CSAPGPFMGGGYTF. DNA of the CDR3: TGCAGTGCTCCTGGACCATTCATGGGGGGAGGCTACACCTTC.

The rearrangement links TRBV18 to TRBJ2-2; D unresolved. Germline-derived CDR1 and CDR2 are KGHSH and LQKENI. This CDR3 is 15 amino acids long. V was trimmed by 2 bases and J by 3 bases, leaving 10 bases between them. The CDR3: CASSPSQEYTGELFF. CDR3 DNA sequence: TGTGCCAGCTCACCATCCCAGGAGTACACCGGGGAGCTGTTTTTT. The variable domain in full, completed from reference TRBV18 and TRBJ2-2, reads NAGVMQNPRHLVRRRGQEARLRCSPMKGHSHVYWYRQLPEEGLKFMVYLQKENIIDESGMPKERFSAEFPKEGPSILRIQQVVRGDSAAYFCASSPSQEYTGELFFGEGSRLTVL.

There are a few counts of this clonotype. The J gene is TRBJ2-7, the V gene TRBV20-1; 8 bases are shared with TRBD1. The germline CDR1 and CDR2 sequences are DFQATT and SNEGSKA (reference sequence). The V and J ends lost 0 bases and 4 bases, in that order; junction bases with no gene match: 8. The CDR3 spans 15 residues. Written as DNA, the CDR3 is TGCAGTGCTAGAGAGGCAGGGACAGGAAAATACGAGCAGTACTTC. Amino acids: CSAREAGTGKYEQYF.

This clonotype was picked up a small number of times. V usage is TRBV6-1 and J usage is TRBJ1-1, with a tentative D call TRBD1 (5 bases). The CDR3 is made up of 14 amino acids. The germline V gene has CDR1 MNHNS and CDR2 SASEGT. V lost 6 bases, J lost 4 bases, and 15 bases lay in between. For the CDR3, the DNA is TGTGCCAGCAGGCAATCGGGGGTAGGCACTGAAGCTTTCTTT. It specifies CASRQSGVGTEAFF.

For the CDR3, the DNA is TGTGCCAGCAGACCTACAGGGGACGGAAGTTCACCCCTCCACTTT. Protein product: CASRPTGDGSSPLHF. This sequence joins TRBV6-1 and TRBJ1-6; the match to TRBD1 covers 7 bases. Per the germline V gene, CDR1 is MNHNS and CDR2 is SASEGT. Trimming took 6 bases from V and 9 from J; bases not matched to a gene: 11. This CDR3 is 15 amino acids long.

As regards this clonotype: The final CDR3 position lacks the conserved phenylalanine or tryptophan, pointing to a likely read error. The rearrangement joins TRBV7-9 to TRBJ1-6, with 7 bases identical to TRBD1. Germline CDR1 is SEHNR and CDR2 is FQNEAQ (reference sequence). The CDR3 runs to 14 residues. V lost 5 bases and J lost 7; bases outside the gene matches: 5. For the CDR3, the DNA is TGTGCCAGCAGCCGAACAGGGGAAAATTCACCCCTCCACCTT. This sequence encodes CASSRTGENSPLHL.

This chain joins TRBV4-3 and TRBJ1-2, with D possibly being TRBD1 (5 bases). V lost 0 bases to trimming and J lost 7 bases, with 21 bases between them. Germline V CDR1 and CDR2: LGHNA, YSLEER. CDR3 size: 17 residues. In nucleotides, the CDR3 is TGCGCCAGCAGCCAAGATCAAGGGACCCGGCGGGTGTTTGGCTACACCTTC. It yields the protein CASSQDQGTRRVFGYTF.

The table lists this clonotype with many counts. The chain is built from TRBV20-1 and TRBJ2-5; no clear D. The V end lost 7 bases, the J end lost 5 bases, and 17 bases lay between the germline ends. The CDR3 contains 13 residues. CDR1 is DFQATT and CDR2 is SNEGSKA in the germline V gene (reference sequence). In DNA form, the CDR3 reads TGCAGTGTAAGAAATACAGCTGCGGAGACCCAGTACTTC. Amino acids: CSVRNTAAETQYF.

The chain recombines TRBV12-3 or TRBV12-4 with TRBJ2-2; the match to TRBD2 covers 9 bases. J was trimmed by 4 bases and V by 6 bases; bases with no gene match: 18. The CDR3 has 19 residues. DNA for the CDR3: TGTGCCAGCAGGCCCGATTTGGGCGGGAGGGGTCAAGGCACCGGGGAGCTGTTTTTT. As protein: CASRPDLGGRGQGTGELFF.

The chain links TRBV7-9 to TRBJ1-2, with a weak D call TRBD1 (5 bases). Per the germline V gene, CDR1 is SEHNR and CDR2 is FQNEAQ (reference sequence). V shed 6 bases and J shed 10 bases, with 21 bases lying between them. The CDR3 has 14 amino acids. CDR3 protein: CASSPAQVLHAYTF. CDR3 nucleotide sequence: TGTGCCAGCAGTCCAGCACAGGTCCTCCATGCCTACACCTTC. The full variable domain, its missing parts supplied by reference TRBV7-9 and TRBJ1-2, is DTGVSQNPRHKITKRGQNVTFRCDPISEHNRLYWYRQTLGQGPEFLTYFQNEAQLEKSRLLSDRFSAERPKGSFSTLEIQRTEQGDSAMYLCASSPAQVLHAYTFGSGTRLTVV.

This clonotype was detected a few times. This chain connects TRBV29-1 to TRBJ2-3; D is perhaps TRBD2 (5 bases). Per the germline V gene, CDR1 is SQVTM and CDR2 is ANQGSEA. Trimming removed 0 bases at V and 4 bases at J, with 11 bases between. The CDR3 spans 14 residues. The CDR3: CSVEDMLLADTQYF. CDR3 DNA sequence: TGCAGCGTTGAAGATATGCTACTAGCAGATACGCAGTATTTT.

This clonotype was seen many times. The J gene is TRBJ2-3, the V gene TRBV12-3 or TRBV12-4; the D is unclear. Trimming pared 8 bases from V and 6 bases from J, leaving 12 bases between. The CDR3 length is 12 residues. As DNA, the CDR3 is TGTGCCAGCCATAGAGGAAGGGATACGCAGTATTTT. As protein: CASHRGRDTQYF.

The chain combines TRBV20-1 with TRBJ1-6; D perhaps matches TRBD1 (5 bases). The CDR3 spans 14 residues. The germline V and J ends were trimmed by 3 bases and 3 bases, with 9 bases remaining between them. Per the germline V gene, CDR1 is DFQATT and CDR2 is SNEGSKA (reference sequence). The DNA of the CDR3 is TGCAGTGCTAGTCGGGGGAACTATAATTCACCCCTCCACTTT. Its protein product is CSASRGNYNSPLHF.

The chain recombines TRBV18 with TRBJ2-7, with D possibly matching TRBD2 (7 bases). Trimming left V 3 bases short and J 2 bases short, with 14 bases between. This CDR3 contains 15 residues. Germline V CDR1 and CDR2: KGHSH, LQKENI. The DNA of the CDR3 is TGTGCCAGCTCACCTTACCAGGGGAGGGCCTACGAGCAGTACTTC. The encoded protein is CASSPYQGRAYEQYF.